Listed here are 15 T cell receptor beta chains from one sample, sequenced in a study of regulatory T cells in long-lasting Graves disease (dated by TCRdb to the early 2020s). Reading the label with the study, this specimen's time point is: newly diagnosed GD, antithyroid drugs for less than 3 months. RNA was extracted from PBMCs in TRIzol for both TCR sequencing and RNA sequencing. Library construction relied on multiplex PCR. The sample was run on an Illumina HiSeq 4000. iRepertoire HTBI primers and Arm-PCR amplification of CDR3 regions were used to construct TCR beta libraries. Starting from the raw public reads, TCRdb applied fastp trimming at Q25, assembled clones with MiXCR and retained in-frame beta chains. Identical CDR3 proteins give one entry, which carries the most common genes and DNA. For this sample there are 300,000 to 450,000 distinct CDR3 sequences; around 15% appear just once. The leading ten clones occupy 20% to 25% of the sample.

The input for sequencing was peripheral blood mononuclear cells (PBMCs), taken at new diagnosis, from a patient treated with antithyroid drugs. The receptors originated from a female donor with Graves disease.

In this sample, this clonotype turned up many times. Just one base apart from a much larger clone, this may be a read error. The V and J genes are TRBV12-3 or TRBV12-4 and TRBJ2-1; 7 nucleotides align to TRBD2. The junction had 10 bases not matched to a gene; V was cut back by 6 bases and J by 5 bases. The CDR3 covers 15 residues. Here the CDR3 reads CASSPIQAGDNEQFF. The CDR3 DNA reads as TGTGCCAGCAGCCCAATCCAGGCGGGGGACAATGAGCAGTTCTTC.

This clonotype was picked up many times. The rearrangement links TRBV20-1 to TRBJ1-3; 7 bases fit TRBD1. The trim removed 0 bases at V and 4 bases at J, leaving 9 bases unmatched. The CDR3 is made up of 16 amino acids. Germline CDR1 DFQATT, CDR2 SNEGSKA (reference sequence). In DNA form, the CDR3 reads TGCAGTGCTAGAGATTCCCGACAGGGACTGGGAAACACCATATATTTT. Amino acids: CSARDSRQGLGNTIYF.

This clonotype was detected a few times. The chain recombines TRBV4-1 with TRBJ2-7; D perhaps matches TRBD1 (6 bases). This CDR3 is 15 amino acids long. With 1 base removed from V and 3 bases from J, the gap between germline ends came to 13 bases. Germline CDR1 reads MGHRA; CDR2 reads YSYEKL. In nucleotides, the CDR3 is TGCGCCAGCAGCCAAGTAAGGGTCAGGGGCTACGAGCAGTACTTC. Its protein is CASSQVRVRGYEQYF.

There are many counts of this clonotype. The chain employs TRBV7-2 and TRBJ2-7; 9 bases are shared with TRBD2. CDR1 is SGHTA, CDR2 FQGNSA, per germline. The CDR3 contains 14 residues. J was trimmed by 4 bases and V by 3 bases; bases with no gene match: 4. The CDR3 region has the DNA TGTGCCAGCAGCTTTGGGCGGGAGGGGTACGAGCAGTACTTC. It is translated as CASSFGREGYEQYF.

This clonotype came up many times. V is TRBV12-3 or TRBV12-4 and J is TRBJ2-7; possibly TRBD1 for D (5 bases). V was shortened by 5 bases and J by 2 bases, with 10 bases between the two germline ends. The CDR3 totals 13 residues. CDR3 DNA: TGTGCCAGCAGTATGACAGACACCTACGAGCAGTACTTC. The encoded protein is CASSMTDTYEQYF.

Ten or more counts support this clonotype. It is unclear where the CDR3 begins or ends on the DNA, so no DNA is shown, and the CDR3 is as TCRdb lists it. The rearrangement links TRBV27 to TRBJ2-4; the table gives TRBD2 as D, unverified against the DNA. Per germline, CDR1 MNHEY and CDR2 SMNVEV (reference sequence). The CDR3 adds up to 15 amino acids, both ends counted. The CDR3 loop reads CASSSSRDSKNIQYF.

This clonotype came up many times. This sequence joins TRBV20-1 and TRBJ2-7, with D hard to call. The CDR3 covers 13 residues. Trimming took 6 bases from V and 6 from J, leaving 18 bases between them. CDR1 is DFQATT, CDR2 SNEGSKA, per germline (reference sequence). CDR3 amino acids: CSALGSGAPEQYF. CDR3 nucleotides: TGCAGTGCCCTAGGGTCCGGAGCCCCCGAGCAGTACTTC.

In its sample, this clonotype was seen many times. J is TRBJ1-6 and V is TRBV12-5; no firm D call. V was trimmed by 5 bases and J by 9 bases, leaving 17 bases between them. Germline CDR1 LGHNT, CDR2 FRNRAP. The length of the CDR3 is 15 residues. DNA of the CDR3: TGTGCTAGTGGTCTAGGTGGGTCTGGAAGTTCACCCCTCCACTTT. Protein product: CASGLGGSGSSPLHF.

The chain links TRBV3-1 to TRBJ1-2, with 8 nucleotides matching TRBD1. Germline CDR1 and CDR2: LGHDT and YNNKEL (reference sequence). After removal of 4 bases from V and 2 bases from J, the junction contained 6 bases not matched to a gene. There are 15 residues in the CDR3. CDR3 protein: CASSPDRGRNYGYTF. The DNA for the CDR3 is TGTGCCAGCAGCCCCGACAGGGGACGAAACTATGGCTACACCTTC.

CDR3 sequence: CACSGDGTGGNTDTQYF. DNA of the CDR3: TGTGCCTGCTCTGGGGACGGGACAGGGGGGAACACAGATACGCAGTATTTT. This chain links TRBV7-2 with TRBJ2-3, with 11 positions matching TRBD1. CDR1 SGHTA and CDR2 FQGNSA come from the germline V gene. The CDR3 spans 17 residues. Losses at the gene ends were 11 bases for V and 2 bases for J; bases not matched to a gene: 15.

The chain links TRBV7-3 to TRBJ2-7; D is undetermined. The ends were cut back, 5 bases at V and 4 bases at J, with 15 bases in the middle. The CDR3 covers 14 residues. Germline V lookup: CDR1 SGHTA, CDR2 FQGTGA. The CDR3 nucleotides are TGTGCCAGCAGCACCCACGGCGTTCTTTACGAGCAGTACTTC. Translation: CASSTHGVLYEQYF.

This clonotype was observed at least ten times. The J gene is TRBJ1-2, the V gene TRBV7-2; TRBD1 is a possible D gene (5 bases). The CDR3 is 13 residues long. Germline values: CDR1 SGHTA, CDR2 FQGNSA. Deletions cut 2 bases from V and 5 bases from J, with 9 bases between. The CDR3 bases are TGTGCCAGCAGCTTAAGGGACGTTTATGGCTACACCTTC. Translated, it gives CASSLRDVYGYTF.

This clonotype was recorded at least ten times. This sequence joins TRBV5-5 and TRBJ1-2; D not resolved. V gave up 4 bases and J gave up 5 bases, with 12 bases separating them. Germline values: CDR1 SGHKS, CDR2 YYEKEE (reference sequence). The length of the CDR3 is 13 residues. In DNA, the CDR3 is TGTGCCAGCAGCCCCTCACATACGTATGGCTACACCTTC. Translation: CASSPSHTYGYTF. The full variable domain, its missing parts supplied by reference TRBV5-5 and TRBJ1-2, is DAGVTQSPTHLIKTRGQQVTLRCSPISGHKSVSWYQQVLGQGPQFIFQYYEKEERGRGNFPDRFSARQFPNYSSELNVNALLLGDSALYLCASSPSHTYGYTFGSGTRLTVV.

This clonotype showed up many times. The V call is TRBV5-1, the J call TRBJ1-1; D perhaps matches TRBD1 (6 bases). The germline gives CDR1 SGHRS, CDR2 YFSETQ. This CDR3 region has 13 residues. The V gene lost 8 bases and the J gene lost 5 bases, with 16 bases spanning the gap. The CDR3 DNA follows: TGCGCCAGTGCCTACCTAGGGGGGACTGAAGCTTTCTTT. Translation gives CASAYLGGTEAFF.

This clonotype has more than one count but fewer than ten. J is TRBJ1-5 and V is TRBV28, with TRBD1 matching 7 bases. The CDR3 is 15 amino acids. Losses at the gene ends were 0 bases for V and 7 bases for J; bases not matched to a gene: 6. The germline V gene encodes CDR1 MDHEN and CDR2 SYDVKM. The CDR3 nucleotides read TGTGCCAGCAGTTTATGGAAAGGGGGCGGACAGCCCCAGCATTTT. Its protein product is CASSLWKGGGQPQHF.